These 26 T cell receptor beta chains originate from one sample sequenced in a study of T cell responses to AZD1222 COVID-19 vaccine. The table came from immunoSEQ multiplex PCR; TCRdb's copy has only in-frame clones and leaves some out. The sample lists 63,000 or so clones, around 86% occurring once. The sample consisted of peripheral blood, taken on day 0 of AZD1222 vaccination. The receptor source for this set is an adult in good health.

This chain links TRBV10-2 with TRBJ1-1; D is possibly TRBD1 (5 bases). Germline CDR1 and CDR2: WSHSY and SAAADI. CDR3 length: 13 amino acids. Trimming removed 8 bases at V and 6 bases at J, with 16 bases between. This CDR3 reads CASRDLLHPEAFF. For the CDR3, the DNA is TGCGCCAGCCGGGACCTACTGCACCCTGAAGCTTTCTTT.

V and J are TRBV6-5 and TRBJ1-2; 8 nucleotides match TRBD1. V gave up 6 bases and J gave up 3 bases; unmatched junction bases: 6. The germline V gene has CDR1 MNHEY and CDR2 SVGAGI. The CDR3 totals 14 residues. The CDR3 DNA reads as TGTGCCAGCAGAGATCAGGGGGCCTACTATGGCTACACCTTC. It yields the protein CASRDQGAYYGYTF.

The chain is built from TRBV5-1 and TRBJ1-6; possibly TRBD1 for D (5 bases). This CDR3 region has 14 residues. Looked up from germline, CDR1 is SGHRS and CDR2 is YFSETQ. With 0 bases removed from V and 7 bases from J, the gap between germline ends came to 8 bases. CDR3 region: CASSLEPGNSPLHF. The CDR3 DNA reads TGCGCCAGCAGCTTGGAACCAGGGAATTCACCCCTCCACTTT.

V is TRBV5-1 and J is TRBJ1-1; 7 bases are shared with TRBD1. Germline V gene lookup returns CDR1 SGHRS and CDR2 YFSETQ. V shed 4 bases, J shed 6 bases, and the junction held 6 bases outside the gene matches. The CDR3 is 13 amino acids. The CDR3 reads CASSQRTGPEAFF. In nucleotides, the CDR3 is TGCGCCAGCAGCCAACGGACAGGACCTGAAGCTTTCTTT.

This rearrangement joins TRBV2 to TRBJ1-4, with 7 bases matching TRBD1. The CDR3 loop spans 15 amino acids. With V trimmed by 4 bases and J by 7 bases, 9 bases remained unmatched. CDR1 and CDR2 from the germline V gene are SNHLY and FYNNEI. In DNA, the CDR3 is TGTGCCAGCAGTGGTCGACAGGGATTAACTGAAAAACTGTTTTTT. It translates to CASSGRQGLTEKLFF. The full variable domain, completed using reference TRBV2 and TRBJ1-4, is EPEVTQTPSHQVTQMGQEVILRCVPISNHLYFYWYRQILGQKVEFLVSFYNNEISEKSEIFDDQFSVERPDGSNFTLKIRSTKLEDSAMYFCASSGRQGLTEKLFFGSGTQLSVL.

The chain has TRBV9 and TRBJ2-3; TRBD2 might be the D (5 bases). Germline assignment: CDR1 SGDLS and CDR2 YYNGEE. The CDR3 sequence is 17 residues long. V lost 0 bases and J lost 3, with 17 bases in between. CDR3 nucleotide sequence: TGTGCCAGCAGCGTAGATCCGCCCGGAGGTGGAACAGATACGCAGTATTTT. It yields the protein CASSVDPPGGGTDTQYF.

The chain couples TRBV6-5 to TRBJ1-2, with D tentatively TRBD1 (6 bases). Germline CDR1 MNHEY, CDR2 SVGAGI. The germline V and J ends were trimmed by 9 bases and 8 bases, with 16 bases remaining between them. This CDR3 has 12 amino acids. CDR3 coding DNA: TGTGCCAGTGGGACACAGGGAAAAGGCTACACCTTC. It is translated as CASGTQGKGYTF.

This chain uses TRBV15 with TRBJ2-7; D is unclear. This CDR3 is built from 13 residues. The V and J ends lost 5 bases and 2 bases respectively, with 10 bases between them. Germline V gene sequence: CDR1 LNHNV, CDR2 YYDKDF (reference sequence). CDR3 protein: CATSPQRPYEQYF. For the CDR3, the DNA is TGTGCCACCAGCCCCCAGCGCCCCTACGAGCAGTACTTC. The whole variable domain, filled in from reference TRBV15 and TRBJ2-7, reads DAMVIQNPRYQVTQFGKPVTLSCSQTLNHNVMYWYQQKSSQAPKLLFHYYDKDFNNEADTPDNFQSRRPNTSFCFLDIRSPGLGDTAMYLCATSPQRPYEQYFGPGTRLTVT.

This clone was found once. V and J are TRBV6-4 and TRBJ2-1; 8 nucleotides align to TRBD2. Germline loops: CDR1 MRHNA, CDR2 SNTAGT. V lost 0 bases to trimming and J lost 11 bases; unmatched junction nucleotides: 3. This CDR3 is built from 13 residues. For the CDR3, the DNA is TGTGCCAGCAGTGACTCGAAGCGGGGGCAGCAGTTCTTC. It encodes CASSDSKRGQQFF.

The rearrangement joins TRBV6-1 to TRBJ1-4; maybe TRBD1 (5 bases). The germline gives CDR1 MNHNS, CDR2 SASEGT. Trimming took off 2 bases at V and 1 base at J, with 8 bases between the two ends. The CDR3 extends over 15 amino acids. CDR3 sequence (DNA): TGTGCCAGCAGTGAATTGGGGGGAACTAATGAAAAACTGTTTTTT. Residues: CASSELGGTNEKLFF.

The chain links TRBV5-6 to TRBJ1-2; TRBD1 is a possible D gene (6 bases). CDR1 is SGHDT, CDR2 YYEEEE, per germline. The CDR3 runs to 13 residues. The ends were cut back, 5 bases at V and 7 bases at J, with 15 bases in the middle. The CDR3 nucleotides read TGTGCCAGCAGTGGGACACAGGGAACTGGCTACACCTTC. Translation: CASSGTQGTGYTF.

The chain couples TRBV15 to TRBJ2-2; D unclear. Trimming took off 5 bases at V and 9 bases at J, with 10 bases between the two ends. Germline lookup yields CDR1 LNHNV and CDR2 YYDKDF (reference sequence). The CDR3 length is 12 residues. Here the CDR3 reads CATSRDRRELFF. DNA for the CDR3: TGTGCCACCAGCCGCGACCGACGGGAGCTGTTTTTT.

The chain uses TRBV6-1 and TRBJ1-6; D possibly corresponds to TRBD1 (6 bases). Germline CDR1 MNHNS, CDR2 SASEGT. The CDR3 totals 16 residues. The V gene lost 3 bases and the J gene lost 7 bases, with 16 bases spanning the gap. The CDR3 DNA reads TGTGCCAGCAGTGACAGGGGAGAAGCAAGAAATTCACCCCTCCACTTT. As protein: CASSDRGEARNSPLHF.

The chain joins TRBV18 to TRBJ2-7; D remains unclear. The CDR3 has 13 amino acids. The V gene lost 0 bases and the J gene lost 2 bases, with 5 bases spanning the gap. Germline V lookup: CDR1 KGHSH, CDR2 LQKENI. As DNA, the CDR3 is TGTGCCAGCTCACCACCGACCGCCTACGAGCAGTACTTC. This translates into CASSPPTAYEQYF.

The chain employs TRBV10-3 and TRBJ2-7, with no clear D. Trimming pared 5 bases from V and 0 bases from J, leaving 8 bases between. There are 13 residues in the CDR3. The germline V gene encodes CDR1 ENHRY and CDR2 SYGVKD. CDR3 bases: TGTGCCATCAGTCCTCTTAGCTCCTACGAGCAGTACTTC. The encoded protein is CAISPLSSYEQYF.

The V and J genes are TRBV7-9 and TRBJ2-6, with 7 bases matching TRBD2. V lost 3 bases, J lost 2 bases, and 1 base stayed unmatched. Germline CDR1 is SEHNR and CDR2 is FQNEAQ (reference sequence). CDR3 size: 15 residues. The CDR3 region is CASSFGTTGANVLTF. The CDR3, as DNA: TGTGCCAGCAGCTTCGGGACTACTGGGGCCAACGTCCTGACTTTC.

The chain is built from TRBV6-5 and TRBJ1-5; D ambiguous. V was trimmed by 5 bases and J by 2 bases, leaving 7 bases between them. The germline CDR1 and CDR2 sequences are MNHEY and SVGAGI. This CDR3 spans 13 amino acids. CDR3 in DNA: TGTGCCAGCAGTCGTCAGCGCAATCAGCCCCAGCATTTT. This translates into CASSRQRNQPQHF.

V gene TRBV6-1 combines with J gene TRBJ2-1; 8 bases are shared with TRBD2. Per germline, CDR1 MNHNS and CDR2 SASEGT. There are 16 residues in the CDR3. With 4 bases clipped from V and 5 bases from J, the junction kept 10 bases outside the gene matches. This chain's CDR3 is CASSAGGALFDNEQFF. In DNA, the CDR3 is TGTGCCAGCAGTGCCGGGGGGGCGCTCTTCGACAATGAGCAGTTCTTC.

This clone was detected only a few times. The chain has TRBV27 and TRBJ1-2; 11 bases match TRBD1. Germline CDR1 is MNHEY and CDR2 is SMNVEV (reference sequence). Trimming at V came to 5 bases and at J to 8 bases, leaving 10 bases not matched to a gene. The CDR3 runs 15 residues. The CDR3 loop is CASSTLTGTGGGYTF. For the CDR3, the DNA is TGTGCCAGCAGTACCCTCACCGGGACAGGGGGAGGCTACACCTTC.

The chain uses TRBV5-4 and TRBJ1-2; D remains ambiguous. Trimming left V 0 bases short and J 8 bases short, with 11 bases between. Germline V gene sequence: CDR1 SGHNT, CDR2 YYREEE (reference sequence). This CDR3 comprises 13 residues. The CDR3 protein is CASSLELARGYTF. The CDR3 nucleotides read TGTGCCAGCAGCTTGGAACTCGCAAGGGGCTACACCTTC.

The chain has TRBV15 and TRBJ1-6; D perhaps matches TRBD1 (5 bases). This CDR3 comprises 14 residues. The V and J ends lost 1 base and 8 bases respectively, with 9 bases between them. The germline V gene encodes CDR1 LNHNV and CDR2 YYDKDF (reference sequence). CDR3 residues: CATSRAGLDSPLHF. In DNA, the CDR3 is TGTGCCACCAGCAGAGCAGGGCTCGATTCACCCCTCCACTTT.

This chain joins TRBV9 and TRBJ2-1; possible D gene TRBD2, 5 bases. The V and J ends lost 4 bases and 0 bases respectively, with 11 bases between them. Per germline, CDR1 SGDLS and CDR2 YYNGEE. This CDR3 has 15 amino acids. This CDR3 is CASSIGVLSYNEQFF. As DNA, the CDR3 is TGTGCCAGCAGCATCGGGGTGCTCTCCTACAATGAGCAGTTCTTC.

The chain uses TRBV3-1 (or the pseudogene TRBV3-2) and TRBJ1-2; D not certain. The CDR3 is made up of 13 amino acids. V was shortened by 4 bases and J by 7 bases, with 13 bases between the two germline ends. The germline V gene has CDR1 LGHDT and CDR2 YNNKEL (reference sequence). The CDR3 reads CASSLERERGYTF. The CDR3 nucleotides are TGTGCCAGCAGCCTCGAGAGGGAGCGTGGCTACACCTTC.

The rearrangement joins TRBV5-4 to TRBJ1-2; 8 bases align to TRBD1. V shed 0 bases, J shed 7 bases, and the junction held 8 bases outside the gene matches. This CDR3 contains 15 residues. CDR1 is SGHNT, CDR2 YYREEE, per germline (reference sequence). The CDR3 sequence is CASSLEQGAQVGYTF. Here the CDR3 DNA reads TGTGCCAGCAGCTTGGAGCAGGGGGCACAGGTTGGCTACACCTTC.

The chain uses TRBV9 and TRBJ2-7, with 8 positions matching TRBD1. The CDR3 sequence is 14 residues long. V shed 4 bases and J 9 bases; nucleotides not matched to a gene: 12. Germline assignment: CDR1 SGDLS and CDR2 YYNGEE. DNA of the CDR3: TGTGCCAGCAGCCCAACTCAGGGGGCGATGTCGCAGTACTTC. Protein sequence: CASSPTQGAMSQYF. Complete variable domain (other parts from reference TRBV9 and TRBJ2-7): DSGVTQTPKHLITATGQRVTLRCSPRSGDLSVYWYQQSLDQGLQFLIQYYNGEERAKGNILERFSAQQFPDLHSELNLSSLELGDSALYFCASSPTQGAMSQYFGPGTRLTVT.

The chain uses TRBV19 and TRBJ2-1, with D possibly matching TRBD1 (5 bases). Germline CDR1 LNHDA, CDR2 SQIVND (reference sequence). The V end was cut by 7 bases, the J end by 6 bases, with 22 bases between. There are 16 residues in the CDR3. CDR3 sequence (DNA): TGTGCCAGTAAACCTCTTGGACAACCGGCGCGCAATGAGCAGTTCTTC. Translation: CASKPLGQPARNEQFF.